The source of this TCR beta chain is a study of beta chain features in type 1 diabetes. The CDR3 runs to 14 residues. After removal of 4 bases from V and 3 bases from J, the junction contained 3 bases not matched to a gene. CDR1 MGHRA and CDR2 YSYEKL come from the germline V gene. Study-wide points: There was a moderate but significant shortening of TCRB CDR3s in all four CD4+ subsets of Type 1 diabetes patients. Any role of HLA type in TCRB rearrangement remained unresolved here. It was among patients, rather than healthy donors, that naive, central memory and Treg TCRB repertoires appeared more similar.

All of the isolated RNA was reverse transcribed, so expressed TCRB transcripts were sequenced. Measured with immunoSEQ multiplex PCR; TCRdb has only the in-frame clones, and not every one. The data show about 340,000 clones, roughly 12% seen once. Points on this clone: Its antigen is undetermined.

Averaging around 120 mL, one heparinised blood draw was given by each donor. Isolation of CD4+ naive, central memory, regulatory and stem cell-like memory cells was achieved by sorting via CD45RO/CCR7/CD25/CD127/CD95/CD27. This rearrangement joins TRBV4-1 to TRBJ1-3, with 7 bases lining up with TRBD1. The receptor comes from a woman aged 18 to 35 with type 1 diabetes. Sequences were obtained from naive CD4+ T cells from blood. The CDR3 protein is CASSLGDSGNTIYF. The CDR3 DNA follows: TGCGCCAGCAGCCTTGGGGACAGTGGAAACACCATATATTTT.